This T cell receptor (beta chain) was identified in a study of blood T cells in healthy people across ages. Study-wide results and caveats: Compared with aged donors, long-lived donors showed fewer expanded clones, suggesting selection.

Note on this clonotype: Its antigen remains unidentified.

The use of a sample-barcoded 5' primer and a J-beta primer mix characterized a second PCR of 7 to 11 cycles. Each sample provided no less than 2.5 million CDR3-containing paired-end reads. TCRdb reprocessed the 5' RACE reads via MiXCR and lists one record per CDR3 protein. The sample contains roughly 1,700,000 distinct CDR3 sequences, 28% of which appear only once. The sequencing input was blood. This clonotype originated in a young woman in good health.

CDR3 residues: CASSYTGRWTNEKLFF. The CDR3 coding sequence is TGTGCCAGCAGTTACACAGGGAGGTGGACTAATGAAAAACTGTTTTTT. The genes are TRBV6-5 and TRBJ1-4, with D tentatively TRBD1 (6 bases). This CDR3 is 16 amino acids long. The ends were cut back, 2 bases at V and 2 bases at J, with 12 bases in the middle. Per the germline V gene, CDR1 is MNHEY and CDR2 is SVGAGI.